Each of the 30 T cell receptor beta chains below was sequenced from the same sample in a study of T cell responses to AZD1222 COVID-19 vaccine. TCRdb's copy holds only in-frame clones and misses some; the assay was immunoSEQ multiplex PCR. The sample contains about 170,000 clones, approximately 90% of which appear only once. The sequencing here drew on peripheral blood, taken on day 0 of AZD1222 vaccination. These receptors originate from an adult in good health.

This clone came up a few times. In DNA form, the CDR3 reads TGCGCCAGCAGTCCCGACAGGGGCGGCTATGGCTACACCTTC. This sequence encodes CASSPDRGGYGYTF. The chain combines TRBV4-3 with TRBJ1-2; 8 bases agree with TRBD1. J was trimmed by 4 bases and V by 6 bases; bases with no gene match: 7. The V gene's germline CDR1 is LGHNA and CDR2 YSLEER. The CDR3 is 14 residues long.

The V gene is TRBV7-2, the J gene TRBJ2-7; a weak D match, TRBD2 (6 bases). This CDR3 contains 14 residues. Per germline, CDR1 SGHTA and CDR2 FQGNSA. V was clipped by 3 bases and J by 7 bases, with 16 bases between them. The DNA of the CDR3 is TGTGCCAGCAGCTTCATGGAGGGGTTAGGGGAGCAGTACTTC. Protein sequence: CASSFMEGLGEQYF.

This chain connects TRBV5-1 to TRBJ2-1; D gene uncertain. This CDR3 spans 13 amino acids. Trimming stripped 2 bases from V and 6 bases from J, with 9 bases between. The germline gives CDR1 SGHRS, CDR2 YFSETQ. CDR3 in DNA: TGCGCCAGCAGCTTTGAAAGGGCCAATGAGCAGTTCTTC. Residues: CASSFERANEQFF.

This sequence joins TRBV5-4 and TRBJ1-1; D unclear. This CDR3 contains 15 residues. The germline gives CDR1 SGHNT, CDR2 YYREEE (reference sequence). V lost 2 bases, J lost 1 base, and 12 bases lay in between. The CDR3 nucleotides read TGTGCCAGCAGCTTTTTGGTTGGGTCGAACACTGAAGCTTTCTTT. It codes for CASSFLVGSNTEAFF.

V and J are TRBV20-1 and TRBJ1-1; D possibly corresponds to TRBD1 (5 bases). This CDR3 comprises 11 residues. V lost 7 bases and J lost 5, with 11 bases in between. The V gene's germline CDR1 is DFQATT and CDR2 SNEGSKA (reference sequence). DNA of the CDR3: TGCAGTGGGGAGGGGAAGACTGAAGCTTTCTTT. Translation: CSGEGKTEAFF.

The chain carries TRBV19 and TRBJ1-4, with a tentative D call TRBD1 (5 bases). Germline V gene sequence: CDR1 LNHDA, CDR2 SQIVND (reference sequence). This CDR3 region has 16 residues. Trimming pared 1 base from V and 4 bases from J, leaving 13 bases between. CDR3 region: CASSIGSRALNEKLFF. The CDR3 nucleotides are TGTGCCAGTAGTATAGGTTCCAGGGCCCTTAATGAAAAACTGTTTTTT.

This clone occurred once. This chain links TRBV7-8 with TRBJ1-1; 7 positions match TRBD1. V lost 0 bases and J lost 2; bases outside the gene matches: 12. The CDR3 is 18 amino acids. From germline, CDR1 is SGHVS and CDR2 FQNEAQ. CDR3: CASSLALGQRTANTEAFF. The CDR3 nucleotides read TGTGCCAGCAGCTTAGCCTTGGGACAGAGAACCGCCAACACTGAAGCTTTCTTT.

The gene calls are TRBV5-4 and TRBJ1-5; TRBD1 agrees at 9 bases. With V trimmed by 4 bases and J by 0 bases, 5 bases remained unmatched. The germline V gene has CDR1 SGHNT and CDR2 YYREEE (reference sequence). The CDR3 sequence is 16 residues long. The CDR3 region is CASSVGTGSSNQPQHF. In DNA, the CDR3 is TGTGCCAGCAGCGTCGGGACAGGGTCTAGCAATCAGCCCCAGCATTTT.

The J gene is TRBJ1-2, the V gene TRBV3-1 (or the pseudogene TRBV3-2), with D possibly matching TRBD1 (5 bases). The CDR3 consists of 13 residues. The germline CDR1 and CDR2 sequences are LGHDT and YNNKEL (reference sequence). V was cut by 4 bases and J by 4 bases, with 10 bases left in between. The CDR3 sequence is CASSPAQGYGYTF. The CDR3, as DNA: TGTGCCAGCAGCCCCGCGCAGGGCTATGGCTACACCTTC.

The rearrangement joins TRBV27 to TRBJ2-7, with TRBD1 matching over 7 bases. Germline V gene sequence: CDR1 MNHEY, CDR2 SMNVEV (reference sequence). This CDR3 contains 14 residues. V was clipped by 3 bases and J by 6 bases; unmatched bases: 8. The CDR3 is CASSFPRGSGEQYV. CDR3 nucleotides: TGTGCCAGCAGTTTTCCCAGGGGGTCCGGCGAGCAGTACGTC.

The chain has TRBV7-3 and TRBJ2-3; a possible D gene is TRBD1 (5 bases). The V end was cut by 2 bases, the J end by 4 bases, with 10 bases between. Germline loops: CDR1 SGHTA, CDR2 FQGTGA. This CDR3 spans 14 amino acids. For the CDR3, the DNA is TGTGCCAGCAGCTTACGCAGGGAAGCAGATACGCAGTATTTT. The encoded protein is CASSLRREADTQYF.

V gene TRBV27 combines with J gene TRBJ2-5; either TRBD1 or TRBD2 may supply D (5 bases each). Germline V gene data show CDR1 as MNHEY and CDR2 as SMNVEV (reference sequence). Trimming pared 5 bases from V and 2 bases from J, leaving 12 bases between. The CDR3 contains 14 residues. The CDR3 DNA is TGTGCCAGCAGTGAGCTTGGGGGTCAAGAGACCCAGTACTTC. Translating gives CASSELGGQETQYF.

The chain links TRBV7-2 to TRBJ2-1, with D unclear. The germline V gene encodes CDR1 SGHTA and CDR2 FQGNSA. V lost 5 bases and J 8 bases, leaving 13 bases between the germline ends. The CDR3 has 13 amino acids. CDR3 sequence reads: CASSPTPPDEQFF. Written as DNA, the CDR3 is TGTGCCAGCAGCCCAACGCCCCCCGATGAGCAGTTCTTC. The variable domain in full, with the rest retrieved from reference TRBV7-2 and TRBJ2-1, is GAGVSQSPSNKVTEKGKDVELRCDPISGHTALYWYRQSLGQGLEFLIYFQGNSAPDKSGLPSDRFSAERTGGSVSTLTIQRTQQEDSAVYLCASSPTPPDEQFFGPGTRLTVL.

The chain carries TRBV6-5 and TRBJ2-7, with 7 bases fitting TRBD1. Germline V gives CDR1 MNHEY, CDR2 SVGAGI. V shed 6 bases and J 2 bases; nucleotides not matched to a gene: 4. The CDR3 covers 13 residues. The chain's CDR3 is CASSGDRAYEQYF. In DNA form, the CDR3 reads TGTGCCAGCAGCGGAGACAGGGCCTACGAGCAGTACTTC.

The chain combines TRBV9 with TRBJ2-4; tentatively, D is TRBD1 (6 bases). Germline V CDR1 and CDR2: SGDLS, YYNGEE. Deletions cut 2 bases from V and 6 bases from J, with 21 bases between. The CDR3 consists of 17 residues. The DNA of the CDR3 is TGTGCCAGCAGCGTGGGGGCCGTTCCTGATGGAGCAAACATTCAGTACTTC. Translation gives CASSVGAVPDGANIQYF.

The chain is built from TRBV12-3 or TRBV12-4 and TRBJ2-3; a possible D gene is TRBD2 (5 bases). This CDR3 is 12 amino acids long. The V and J ends lost 6 bases and 4 bases respectively, with 8 bases between them. Written as DNA, the CDR3 is TGTGCCAGCAGCGGGCGGGCAGATACGCAGTATTTT. Encoded protein: CASSGRADTQYF.

This chain joins TRBV19 and TRBJ2-1, with a tentative D call TRBD2 (6 bases). The CDR3 has 14 residues. V was clipped by 3 bases and J by 3 bases, with 9 bases between them. Germline-derived CDR1 and CDR2 are LNHDA and SQIVND (reference sequence). CDR3 coding DNA: TGTGCCAGTAGTATTTGGGGAGGCTACAATGAGCAGTTCTTC. Translated, it gives CASSIWGGYNEQFF.

As DNA, the CDR3 is TGTGCCAGCAGTTACTCGGAGGGGACAAACTATGGCTACACCTTC. Translation: CASSYSEGTNYGYTF. The chain combines TRBV6-5 with TRBJ1-2; possibly TRBD1 for D (6 bases). Trimming cost V 0 bases and J 2 bases, with 10 bases left between them. Germline CDR1 MNHEY, CDR2 SVGAGI. The CDR3 is 15 amino acids.

The chain combines TRBV7-8 with TRBJ2-2, with a possible D match to TRBD2 (5 bases). Trimming shortened V by 1 base and J by 0 bases, and 6 bases separated the two germline ends. CDR3 length equals 15 residues. CDR1 is SGHVS, CDR2 FQNEAQ, per germline. Here the CDR3 reads CASSLGRANTGELFF. CDR3 nucleotide sequence: TGTGCCAGCAGCTTAGGGCGGGCGAACACCGGGGAGCTGTTTTTT.

V is TRBV19 and J is TRBJ1-2, with a tentative D call TRBD1 (6 bases). Germline loops: CDR1 LNHDA, CDR2 SQIVND (reference sequence). Trimming cost V 7 bases and J 2 bases, with 17 bases left between them. CDR3 length: 15 amino acids. The CDR3, as DNA: TGTGCCAGTACCGAATCAGGGGAAAGGAACTATGGCTACACCTTC. Translated, it gives CASTESGERNYGYTF. Drawing the rest from reference TRBV19 and TRBJ1-2, the complete variable domain is DGGITQSPKYLFRKEGQNVTLSCEQNLNHDAMYWYRQDPGQGLRLIYYSQIVNDFQKGDIAEGYSVSREKKESFPLTVTSAQKNPTAFYLCASTESGERNYGYTFGSGTRLTVV.

The V gene is TRBV14, the J gene TRBJ2-7; D is possibly TRBD1 (6 bases). V dropped 1 base and J dropped 0 bases, with 10 bases sitting between them. Per the germline V gene, CDR1 is SGHDN and CDR2 is FVKESK. The CDR3 covers 15 residues. CDR3 in amino acids: CASSQGDRRSYEQYF. Here the CDR3 DNA reads TGTGCCAGCAGCCAAGGTGACAGGCGCTCCTACGAGCAGTACTTC.

The chain uses TRBV7-3 and TRBJ2-1; TRBD2 agrees at 7 bases. The V gene's germline CDR1 is SGHTA and CDR2 FQGTGA. This CDR3 contains 14 residues. Unmatched junction bases numbered 4, after V lost 2 bases and J lost 6 bases. The DNA of the CDR3 is TGTGCCAGCAGCTTAGGTCCGGGGGGCAATGAGCAGTTCTTC. Amino acid sequence: CASSLGPGGNEQFF.

The chain uses TRBV12-5 and TRBJ2-1, with TRBD2 matching over 15 bases. The trim removed 5 bases at V and 4 bases at J, leaving 3 bases unmatched. The CDR3 contains 16 residues. CDR1 is LGHNT, CDR2 FRNRAP, per germline. The DNA of the CDR3 is TGTGCTAGTGGTCCAGGGACTAGCGGGGGGTACAATGAGCAGTTCTTC. Residues: CASGPGTSGGYNEQFF. The full variable domain, its missing parts supplied by reference TRBV12-5 and TRBJ2-1, is DARVTQTPRHKVTEMGQEVTMRCQPILGHNTVFWYRQTMMQGLELLAYFRNRAPLDDSGMPKDRFSAEMPDATLATLKIQPSEPRDSAVYFCASGPGTSGGYNEQFFGPGTRLTVL.

This chain uses TRBV13 with TRBJ2-7; 13 bases map to TRBD2. The germline V gene encodes CDR1 PRHDT and CDR2 FYEKMQ (reference sequence). The CDR3 covers 16 residues. V shed 5 bases and J 0 bases; nucleotides not matched to a gene: 4. The CDR3 region is CASSPGLAGSSYEQYF. Written as DNA, the CDR3 is TGTGCCAGCAGCCCGGGACTAGCGGGGAGCTCCTACGAGCAGTACTTC.

J is TRBJ2-3 and V is TRBV5-1, with TRBD1 as a possible D gene (5 bases). Deletions cut 3 bases from V and 1 base from J, with 27 bases between. CDR1 is SGHRS and CDR2 is YFSETQ in the germline V gene. This CDR3 region has 20 residues. The CDR3 is CASSSPTRPPKGPGTDTQYF. The CDR3 nucleotides are TGCGCCAGCAGCTCCCCTACGCGTCCCCCGAAGGGGCCAGGCACAGATACGCAGTATTTT.

The chain couples TRBV18 to TRBJ1-3, with 7 bases that match TRBD1. V gave up 8 bases and J gave up 3 bases; unmatched junction bases: 7. CDR3 size: 14 residues. CDR1 is KGHSH and CDR2 is LQKENI in the germline V gene. The CDR3: CASRQGAVGNTIYF. The CDR3 nucleotides read TGTGCCAGCCGACAGGGAGCAGTTGGAAACACCATATATTTT.

This clone was found a few times. The chain's CDR3 is CASSLRAGQGANTIYF. CDR3 sequence (DNA): TGTGCCAGCAGCCTCCGAGCGGGACAGGGGGCGAACACCATATATTTT. The rearrangement links TRBV3-1 (or the pseudogene TRBV3-2) to TRBJ1-3; 12 nucleotides agree with TRBD1. CDR3 length equals 16 residues. Per germline, CDR1 LGHDT and CDR2 YNNKEL (reference sequence). V was pared by 4 bases and J by 7 bases, with 8 bases of the junction left unmatched.

The rearrangement joins TRBV27 to TRBJ2-5; D possibly corresponds to TRBD1 (6 bases). The CDR3 extends over 14 amino acids. Germline loops: CDR1 MNHEY, CDR2 SMNVEV (reference sequence). With 1 base removed from V and 4 bases from J, the gap between germline ends came to 10 bases. CDR3 protein: CASSLFWGPETQYF. The CDR3 bases are TGTGCCAGCAGTTTATTCTGGGGGCCAGAGACCCAGTACTTC.

V gene TRBV4-1 combines with J gene TRBJ2-5, with D possibly matching TRBD2 (5 bases). V shed 8 bases and J shed 4 bases, with 8 bases lying between them. Looked up from germline, CDR1 is MGHRA and CDR2 is YSYEKL. The CDR3 totals 11 residues. The CDR3 nucleotides read TGCGCCAGCGGGAGTGGAGAGACCCAGTACTTC. Translating gives CASGSGETQYF.

In this sample, this clone turned up once. The chain uses TRBV10-1 and TRBJ2-3; the D call may be TRBD1 or TRBD2 (5 bases each). CDR3 length: 14 residues. Between the trimmed V and J ends, which lost 6 bases and 0 bases, there was a span of 10 bases. Germline lookup yields CDR1 WNHNN and CDR2 SYGVQD (reference sequence). For the CDR3, the DNA is TGCGCCAGCAGAGGGGACCTAAGCACAGATACGCAGTATTTT. Protein: CASRGDLSTDTQYF.